One and the same sample provided the 28 T cell receptor beta chains below, sequenced in a study of T-cell reconstitution after alpha-beta-depleted transplantation in children. Unique molecular identifiers were built into the TCRbeta library. Via MiXCR, TCRdb re-called the PCR reads, giving one row per CDR3 protein. The table shows tens of thousands of distinct CDR3 sequences, with around half occurring only once. The sample consisted of peripheral blood, taken before TCRalphabeta/CD19-depleted stem cell transplant. These receptor sequences come from a boy under three years old with SCID, due to receive a stem cell transplant.

This chain connects TRBV5-5 to TRBJ2-5, with D perhaps matching TRBD2 (6 bases). CDR1 SGHKS and CDR2 YYEKEE come from the germline V gene (reference sequence). V shed 0 bases and J shed 5 bases, with 8 bases lying between them. This CDR3 comprises 13 residues. The CDR3 region has the DNA TGTGCCAGCAGCTTGGCCCGGGGGGAGACCCAGTACTTC. Its translation is CASSLARGETQYF.

This clonotype was picked up one time. The rearrangement uses TRBV15 and TRBJ2-1; D call uncertain. V lost 0 bases to trimming and J lost 4 bases, with 7 bases between them. The germline CDR1 and CDR2 sequences are LNHNV and YYDKDF (reference sequence). The CDR3 sequence is 14 residues long. For the CDR3, the DNA is TGTGCCACCAGCAGAGACAGGTATTACAATGAGCAGTTCTTC. Its protein product is CATSRDRYYNEQFF.

This clonotype was counted once. This sequence may be a read error, since a much larger clone differs from it by one base. The chain employs TRBV2 and TRBJ2-7; 7 bases match TRBD1. Germline CDR1 reads SNHLY; CDR2 reads FYNNEI. The CDR3 contains 13 residues. The CDR3 region is CASIEGTAYEQYF. In DNA form, the CDR3 reads TGTGCCAGCATTGAAGGGACAGCCTACGAGCAGTACTTC.

This chain joins TRBV10-1 and TRBJ2-3; D ambiguous. The CDR3 is 12 residues long. Trimming took off 7 bases at V and 8 bases at J, with 13 bases between the two ends. Germline V lookup: CDR1 WNHNN, CDR2 SYGVQD (reference sequence). The DNA for the CDR3 is TGCGCCAGCACCGACATCGTGGGTACGCAGTATTTT. Its protein product is CASTDIVGTQYF.

The chain recombines TRBV6-1 with TRBJ2-2, with 7 nucleotides matching TRBD1. The V and J ends lost 6 bases and 0 bases, in that order; junction bases with no gene match: 7. The CDR3 consists of 16 residues. The germline gives CDR1 MNHNS, CDR2 SASEGT. For the CDR3, the DNA is TGTGCCAGCAGCCAAGGACAGGACCCGAACACCGGGGAGCTGTTTTTT. As protein: CASSQGQDPNTGELFF.

The chain couples TRBV4-2 to TRBJ2-1; 10 bases map to TRBD2. Germline V CDR1 and CDR2: LGHNA, YNFKEQ. With 0 bases clipped from V and 1 base from J, the junction kept 6 bases outside the gene matches. This CDR3 is built from 18 residues. In DNA form, the CDR3 reads TGTGCCAGCAGCCAAGATGGAACTAGCGGGGCGTCCTACAATGAGCAGTTCTTC. This translates into CASSQDGTSGASYNEQFF.

The gene calls are TRBV6-1 and TRBJ1-3, with TRBD1 matching over 7 bases. This CDR3 spans 14 amino acids. Germline V gives CDR1 MNHNS, CDR2 SASEGT. V dropped 5 bases and J dropped 4; count of bases not matched to a gene: 5. CDR3 sequence (DNA): TGTGCCAGCAGTCCAGGGGGGAGAGGAAACACCATATATTTT. Translation gives CASSPGGRGNTIYF.

The chain employs TRBV28 and TRBJ1-5; D call uncertain. The CDR3 extends over 14 amino acids. Trimming took off 2 bases at V and 1 base at J, with 6 bases between the two ends. Germline V lookup: CDR1 MDHEN, CDR2 SYDVKM. This CDR3 is CASSLGVSNQPQHF. The CDR3 DNA is TGTGCCAGCAGTTTAGGGGTAAGCAATCAGCCCCAGCATTTT.

The chain combines TRBV7-2 with TRBJ2-2; maybe TRBD2 (6 bases). There are 15 residues in the CDR3. Germline CDR1 is SGHTA and CDR2 is FQGNSA. V lost 1 base and J lost 5, with 11 bases in between. The CDR3: CASSLGTMGTGELFF. Written as DNA, the CDR3 is TGTGCCAGCAGCTTAGGGACTATGGGGACCGGGGAGCTGTTTTTT.

This clonotype appeared a single time. The gene calls are TRBV20-1 and TRBJ2-7, with D perhaps TRBD2 (7 bases). CDR3 length: 13 residues. The V gene lost 5 bases and the J gene lost 3 bases, with 14 bases spanning the gap. The V gene's germline CDR1 is DFQATT and CDR2 SNEGSKA (reference sequence). The CDR3 spells CSAPTGRGYEQYF. In nucleotides, the CDR3 is TGCAGTGCTCCCACAGGGAGGGGCTACGAGCAGTACTTC.

The chain combines TRBV5-1 with TRBJ2-1, with 9 bases aligning to TRBD2. V shed 1 base and J 12 bases; nucleotides not matched to a gene: 11. Germline V gives CDR1 SGHRS, CDR2 YFSETQ. CDR3 length: 15 residues. The CDR3 loop reads CASSLSSGANPGQFF. DNA of the CDR3: TGCGCCAGCAGCTTGTCTAGCGGGGCCAATCCGGGGCAGTTCTTC.

The V gene is TRBV5-6, the J gene TRBJ2-7; no reliable D call. Between the trimmed V and J ends, which lost 1 base and 0 bases, there was a span of 11 bases. Germline V gene lookup returns CDR1 SGHDT and CDR2 YYEEEE. This CDR3 has 15 residues. The CDR3 protein is CASSLLGTSSYEQYF. Here the CDR3 DNA reads TGTGCCAGCAGCTTGTTGGGTACCTCCTCCTACGAGCAGTACTTC.

This chain links TRBV4-2 with TRBJ2-5; D not certain. CDR1 and CDR2 (germline): LGHNA, YNFKEQ. Trimming pared 4 bases from V and 3 bases from J, leaving 9 bases between. This CDR3 comprises 13 residues. The CDR3 loop is CASSPPQEETQYF. The CDR3 DNA sequence: TGTGCCAGCAGCCCCCCCCAAGAAGAGACCCAGTACTTC.

This clonotype was seen more than once but under ten times. The chain uses TRBV6-4 and TRBJ2-3, with 8 bases identical to TRBD2. The germline gives CDR1 MRHNA, CDR2 SNTAGT. V shed 4 bases, J shed 3 bases, and the junction held 6 bases outside the gene matches. This CDR3 is 15 amino acids long. The CDR3: CASSVSGGATDTQYF. CDR3 DNA sequence: TGTGCCAGCAGTGTCTCGGGGGGGGCAACAGATACGCAGTATTTT.

This clonotype has more than one count but fewer than ten. The chain couples TRBV5-6 to TRBJ2-3; D unresolved. CDR1 SGHDT and CDR2 YYEEEE come from the germline V gene. Trimming left V 4 bases short and J 3 bases short, with 9 bases between. The CDR3 runs 13 residues. The CDR3 DNA is TGTGCCAGCAGCCCATCTAGGACAGATACGCAGTATTTT. Protein sequence: CASSPSRTDTQYF.

This clonotype occurred once. V gene TRBV5-1 combines with J gene TRBJ2-3, with D possibly TRBD1 on 5 matching bases. This CDR3 spans 14 amino acids. V was pared by 0 bases and J by 2 bases, with 7 bases between. Germline values: CDR1 SGHRS, CDR2 YFSETQ. The DNA for the CDR3 is TGCGCCAGCAGCTTGGACAGGTTCACAGATACGCAGTATTTT. Translated, it gives CASSLDRFTDTQYF. The full variable domain, in which reference TRBV5-1 and TRBJ2-3 provide the parts outside the CDR3, is KAGVTQTPRYLIKTRGQQVTLSCSPISGHRSVSWYQQTPGQGLQFLFEYFSETQRNKGNFPGRFSGRQFSNSRSEMNVSTLELGDSALYLCASSLDRFTDTQYFGPGTRLTVL.

This chain joins TRBV9 and TRBJ1-1; D remains ambiguous. CDR1 SGDLS and CDR2 YYNGEE come from the germline V gene. CDR3 length: 14 amino acids. Trimming stripped 3 bases from V and 2 bases from J, with 11 bases between. The CDR3 DNA follows: TGTGCCAGCAGCGCAGGAGAAGGAAACACTGAAGCTTTCTTT. It specifies CASSAGEGNTEAFF.

The chain combines TRBV2 with TRBJ2-1; 13 bases line up with TRBD2. Germline V CDR1 and CDR2: SNHLY, FYNNEI. The trim removed 5 bases at V and 10 bases at J, leaving 5 bases unmatched. The CDR3 runs to 14 residues. CDR3 nucleotide sequence: TGTGCCAGCAGTCCGGGACTAGCGGGGCGAGAGCAGTTCTTC. As protein: CASSPGLAGREQFF.

This clonotype was counted many times. V and J are TRBV7-2 and TRBJ2-5; D possibly corresponds to TRBD2 (7 bases). CDR3 length: 15 amino acids. V lost 0 bases to trimming and J lost 5 bases, with 13 bases between them. Germline loops: CDR1 SGHTA, CDR2 FQGNSA. Here the CDR3 reads CASSLAGGPGETQYF. The DNA for the CDR3 is TGTGCCAGCAGCTTAGCGGGGGGGCCGGGGGAGACCCAGTACTTC.

This clonotype was found a few times. The rearrangement links TRBV20-1 to TRBJ1-1, with D perhaps TRBD1 (5 bases). This CDR3 spans 15 amino acids. V shed 1 base and J shed 3 bases, with 15 bases lying between them. In germline, CDR1 is DFQATT, CDR2 SNEGSKA (reference sequence). The CDR3 is CSARAPSGGDTEAFF. CDR3 DNA: TGCAGTGCTAGAGCTCCATCCGGGGGAGACACTGAAGCTTTCTTT.

The chain joins TRBV11-2 to TRBJ1-1; D is unclear. Germline lookup yields CDR1 SGHAT and CDR2 FQNNGV. V gave up 4 bases and J gave up 0 bases, with 6 bases separating them. The CDR3 consists of 13 residues. In nucleotides, the CDR3 is TGTGCCAGCAGCTCGACCGTGAACACTGAAGCTTTCTTT. Translating gives CASSSTVNTEAFF.

The CDR3 coding sequence is TGTGCCAGCAGCTCCGGACAGGGGGCGCGGTGGACTGAAGCTTTCTTT. Its protein product is CASSSGQGARWTEAFF. The rearrangement links TRBV6-1 to TRBJ1-1; TRBD1 matches 11 bases. The junction had 11 bases not matched to a gene; V was cut back by 6 bases and J by 5 bases. CDR1 is MNHNS and CDR2 is SASEGT in the germline V gene. The CDR3 is 16 amino acids.

The chain joins TRBV10-1 to TRBJ1-1; 9 bases match TRBD1. Trimming took 6 bases from V and 4 from J; bases not matched to a gene: 18. The CDR3 totals 18 residues. Germline CDR1 reads WNHNN; CDR2 reads SYGVQD (reference sequence). The CDR3, as DNA: TGCGCCAGCAGCGAGCCCTACCGGGACAGGGAAAGAGGCACTGAAGCTTTCTTT. This translates into CASSEPYRDRERGTEAFF.

This clonotype showed up many times. V usage is TRBV4-3 and J usage is TRBJ2-3; D gene uncertain. The V gene's germline CDR1 is LGHNA and CDR2 YSLEER. The ends were cut back, 0 bases at V and 4 bases at J, with 17 bases in the middle. This CDR3 has 17 amino acids. The CDR3: CASSQESATGLPDTQYF. The DNA of the CDR3 is TGCGCCAGCAGCCAAGAGTCGGCAACGGGTCTGCCAGATACGCAGTATTTT.

The rearrangement joins TRBV5-5 to TRBJ1-2, with D perhaps TRBD1 (6 bases). Germline V gene sequence: CDR1 SGHKS, CDR2 YYEKEE (reference sequence). This CDR3 region has 13 residues. V lost 6 bases to trimming and J lost 4 bases, with 13 bases between them. CDR3 amino acids: CASTKTGAYGYTF. CDR3 DNA sequence: TGTGCCAGCACCAAGACAGGAGCCTATGGCTACACCTTC. The variable domain in full, completed from reference TRBV5-5 and TRBJ1-2, reads DAGVTQSPTHLIKTRGQQVTLRCSPISGHKSVSWYQQVLGQGPQFIFQYYEKEERGRGNFPDRFSARQFPNYSSELNVNALLLGDSALYLCASTKTGAYGYTFGSGTRLTVV.

This chain uses TRBV19 with TRBJ2-1; no firm D call. Between the trimmed V and J ends, which lost 2 bases and 3 bases, there was a span of 5 bases. Germline CDR1 LNHDA, CDR2 SQIVND (reference sequence). This CDR3 contains 13 residues. CDR3 bases: TGTGCCAGTAGTATAAACTTCTACAATGAGCAGTTCTTC. This encodes CASSINFYNEQFF.

The CDR3 loop is CASSSRQFTDTQYF. DNA for the CDR3: TGTGCCAGCAGCTCCCGACAGTTCACAGATACGCAGTATTTT. The chain combines TRBV6-2 or TRBV6-3 with TRBJ2-3; a possible D gene is TRBD1 (5 bases). Germline loops: CDR1 MNHEY, CDR2 SVGEGT. The CDR3 is 14 residues long. Trimming removed 6 bases from V and 2 bases from J, with 12 bases in between.

The genes are TRBV3-1 and TRBJ2-5, with 11 bases that match TRBD2. The ends lost 4 bases at V and 0 bases at J; junction bases unmatched: 7. Per the germline V gene, CDR1 is LGHDT and CDR2 is YNNKEL (reference sequence). The CDR3 sequence is 17 residues long. DNA for the CDR3: TGTGCCAGCAGCCCGCTTAGCGGGGGGGGTAACCAAGAGACCCAGTACTTC. It specifies CASSPLSGGGNQETQYF.